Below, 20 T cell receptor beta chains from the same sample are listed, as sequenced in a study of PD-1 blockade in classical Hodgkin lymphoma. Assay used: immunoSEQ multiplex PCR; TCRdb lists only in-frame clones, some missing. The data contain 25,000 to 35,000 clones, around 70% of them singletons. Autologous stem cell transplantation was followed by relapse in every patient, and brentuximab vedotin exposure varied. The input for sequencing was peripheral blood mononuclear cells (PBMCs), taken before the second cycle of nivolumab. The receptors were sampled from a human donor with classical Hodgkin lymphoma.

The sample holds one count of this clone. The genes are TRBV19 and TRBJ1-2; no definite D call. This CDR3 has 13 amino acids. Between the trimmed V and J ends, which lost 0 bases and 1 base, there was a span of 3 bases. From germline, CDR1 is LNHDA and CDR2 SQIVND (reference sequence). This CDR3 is CASSIDSNYGYTF. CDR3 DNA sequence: TGTGCCAGTAGTATAGACAGTAACTATGGCTACACCTTC.

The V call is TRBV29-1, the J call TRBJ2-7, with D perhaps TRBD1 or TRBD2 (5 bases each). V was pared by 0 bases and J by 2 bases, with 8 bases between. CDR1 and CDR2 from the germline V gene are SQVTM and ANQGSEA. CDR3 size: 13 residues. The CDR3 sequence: CSVEDRGAYEQYF. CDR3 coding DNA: TGCAGCGTTGAAGATCGAGGGGCCTACGAGCAGTACTTC.

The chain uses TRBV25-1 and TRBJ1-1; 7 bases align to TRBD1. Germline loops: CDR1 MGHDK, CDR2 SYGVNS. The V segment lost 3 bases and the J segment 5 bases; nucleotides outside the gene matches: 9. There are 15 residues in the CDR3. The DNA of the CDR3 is TGTGCCAGCAGTGACCCTCAGGGGGGGAGGACTGAAGCTTTCTTT. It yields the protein CASSDPQGGRTEAFF.

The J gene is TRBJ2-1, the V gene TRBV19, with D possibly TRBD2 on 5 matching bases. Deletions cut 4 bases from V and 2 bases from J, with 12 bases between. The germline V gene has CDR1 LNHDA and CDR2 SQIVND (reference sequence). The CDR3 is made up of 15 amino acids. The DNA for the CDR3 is TGTGCCAGTAGTACCCAGCGGCACACCTACAATGAGCAGTTCTTC. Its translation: CASSTQRHTYNEQFF.

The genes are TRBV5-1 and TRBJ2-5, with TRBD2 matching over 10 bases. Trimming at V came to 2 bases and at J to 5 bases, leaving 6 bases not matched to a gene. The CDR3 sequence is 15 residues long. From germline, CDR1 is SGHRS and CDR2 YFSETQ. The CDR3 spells CASSLSAGGTETQYF. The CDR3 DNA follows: TGCGCCAGCAGCTTATCAGCGGGGGGGACGGAGACCCAGTACTTC.

CDR3 nucleotide sequence: TGTGCCAGCAGCGCCACGCAGGGATCCGAGCAGTACTTC. This encodes CASSATQGSEQYF. The chain has TRBV7-8 and TRBJ2-7; D may be TRBD1 (5 bases). CDR1 is SGHVS and CDR2 is FQNEAQ in the germline V gene. This CDR3 has 13 residues. V lost 5 bases and J 6 bases, leaving 14 bases between the germline ends.

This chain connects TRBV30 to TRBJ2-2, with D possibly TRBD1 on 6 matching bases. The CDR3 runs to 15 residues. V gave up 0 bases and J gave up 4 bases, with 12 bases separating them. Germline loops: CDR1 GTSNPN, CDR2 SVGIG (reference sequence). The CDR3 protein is CAWSVAGAGTGELFF. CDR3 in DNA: TGTGCCTGGAGTGTAGCAGGGGCGGGCACCGGGGAGCTGTTTTTT.

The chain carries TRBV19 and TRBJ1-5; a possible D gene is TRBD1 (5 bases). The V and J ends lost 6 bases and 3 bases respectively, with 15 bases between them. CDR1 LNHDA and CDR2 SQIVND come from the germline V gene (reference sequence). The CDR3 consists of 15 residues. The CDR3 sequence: CASSTRDAPNQPQHF. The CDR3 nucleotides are TGTGCCAGTAGCACCCGGGACGCGCCCAATCAGCCCCAGCATTTT.

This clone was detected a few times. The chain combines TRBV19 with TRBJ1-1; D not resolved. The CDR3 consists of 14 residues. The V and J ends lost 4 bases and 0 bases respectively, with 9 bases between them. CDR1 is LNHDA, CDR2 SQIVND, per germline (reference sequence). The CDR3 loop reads CASSRRELNTEAFF. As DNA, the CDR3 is TGTGCCAGTAGTAGGAGAGAGTTGAACACTGAAGCTTTCTTT.

The CDR3 region is CASSQFGDVWDNEQFF. DNA of the CDR3: TGCGCCAGCAGCCAATTCGGGGACGTTTGGGACAATGAGCAGTTCTTC. J is TRBJ2-1 and V is TRBV4-1, with D perhaps matching TRBD1 or TRBD2 (5 bases each). Germline-derived CDR1 and CDR2 are MGHRA and YSYEKL. The CDR3 consists of 16 residues. V was shortened by 2 bases and J by 5 bases, with 16 bases between the two germline ends.

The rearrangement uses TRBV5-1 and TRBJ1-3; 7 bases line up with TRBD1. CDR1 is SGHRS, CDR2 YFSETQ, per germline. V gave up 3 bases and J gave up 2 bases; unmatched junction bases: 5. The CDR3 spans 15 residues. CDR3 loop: CASSSDRTTGNTIYF. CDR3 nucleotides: TGCGCCAGCAGCTCGGACAGGACTACTGGAAACACCATATATTTT.

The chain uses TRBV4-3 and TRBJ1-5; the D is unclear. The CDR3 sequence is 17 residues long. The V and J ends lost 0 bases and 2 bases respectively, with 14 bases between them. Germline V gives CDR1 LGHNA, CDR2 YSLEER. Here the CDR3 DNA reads TGCGCCAGCAGCCAAGAGGTGGCCGGGCTGGGCAATCAGCCCCAGCATTTT. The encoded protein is CASSQEVAGLGNQPQHF.

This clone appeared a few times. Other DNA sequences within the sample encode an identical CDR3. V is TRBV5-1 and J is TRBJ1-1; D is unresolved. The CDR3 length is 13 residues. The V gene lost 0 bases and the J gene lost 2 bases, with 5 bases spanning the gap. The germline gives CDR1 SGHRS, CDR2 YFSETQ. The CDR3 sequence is CASSLEANTEAFF. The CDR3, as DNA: TGCGCCAGCAGCTTGGAGGCCAACACTGAAGCTTTCTTT.

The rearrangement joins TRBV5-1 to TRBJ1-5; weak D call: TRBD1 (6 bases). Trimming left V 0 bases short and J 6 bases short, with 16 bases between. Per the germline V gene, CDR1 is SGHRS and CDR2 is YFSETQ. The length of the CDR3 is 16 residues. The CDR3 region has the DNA TGCGCCAGCAGCTTGGAACCGGGGGCGGGGAGTCAGCCCCAGCATTTT. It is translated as CASSLEPGAGSQPQHF.

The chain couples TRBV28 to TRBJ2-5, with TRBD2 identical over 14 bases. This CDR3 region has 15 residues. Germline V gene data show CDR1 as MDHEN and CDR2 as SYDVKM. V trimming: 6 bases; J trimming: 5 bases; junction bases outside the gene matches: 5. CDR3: CASRRLAGGPETQYF. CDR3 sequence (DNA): TGTGCCAGCAGGCGACTAGCGGGAGGGCCGGAGACCCAGTACTTC.

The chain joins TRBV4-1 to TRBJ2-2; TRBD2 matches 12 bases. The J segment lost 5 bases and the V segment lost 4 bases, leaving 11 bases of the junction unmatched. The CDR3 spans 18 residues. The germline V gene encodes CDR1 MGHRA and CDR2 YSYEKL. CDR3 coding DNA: TGCGCCAGCAGCCGCGGACTAGCGGGACCCTACGGGACCGGGGAGCTGTTTTTT. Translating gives CASSRGLAGPYGTGELFF.

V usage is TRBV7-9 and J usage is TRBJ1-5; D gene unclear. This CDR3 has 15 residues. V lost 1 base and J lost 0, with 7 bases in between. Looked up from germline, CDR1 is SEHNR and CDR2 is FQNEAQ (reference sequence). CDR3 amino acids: CASSLDGLSNQPQHF. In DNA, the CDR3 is TGTGCCAGCAGCTTAGACGGACTTAGCAATCAGCCCCAGCATTTT. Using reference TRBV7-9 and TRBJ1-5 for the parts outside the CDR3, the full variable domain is DTGVSQNPRHKITKRGQNVTFRCDPISEHNRLYWYRQTLGQGPEFLTYFQNEAQLEKSRLLSDRFSAERPKGSFSTLEIQRTEQGDSAMYLCASSLDGLSNQPQHFGDGTRLSIL.

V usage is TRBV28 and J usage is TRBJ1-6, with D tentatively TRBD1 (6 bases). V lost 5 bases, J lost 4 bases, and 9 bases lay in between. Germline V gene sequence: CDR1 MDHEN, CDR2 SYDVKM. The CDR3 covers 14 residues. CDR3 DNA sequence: TGTGCCAGCAGTAGCCAGGGGTATAATTCACCCCTCCACTTT. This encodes CASSSQGYNSPLHF. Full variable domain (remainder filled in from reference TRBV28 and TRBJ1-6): DVKVTQSSRYLVKRTGEKVFLECVQDMDHENMFWYRQDPGLGLRLIYFSYDVKMKEKGDIPEGYSVSREKKERFSLILESASTNQTSMYLCASSSQGYNSPLHFGNGTRLTVT.

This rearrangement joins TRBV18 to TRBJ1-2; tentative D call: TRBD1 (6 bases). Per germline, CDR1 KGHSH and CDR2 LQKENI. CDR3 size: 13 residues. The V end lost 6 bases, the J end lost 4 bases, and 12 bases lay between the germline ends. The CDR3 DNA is TGTGCCAGCTCTCTTGGACAGAGCTATGGCTACACCTTC. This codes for CASSLGQSYGYTF. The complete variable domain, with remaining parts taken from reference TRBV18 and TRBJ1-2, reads NAGVMQNPRHLVRRRGQEARLRCSPMKGHSHVYWYRQLPEEGLKFMVYLQKENIIDESGMPKERFSAEFPKEGPSILRIQQVVRGDSAAYFCASSLGQSYGYTFGSGTRLTVV.

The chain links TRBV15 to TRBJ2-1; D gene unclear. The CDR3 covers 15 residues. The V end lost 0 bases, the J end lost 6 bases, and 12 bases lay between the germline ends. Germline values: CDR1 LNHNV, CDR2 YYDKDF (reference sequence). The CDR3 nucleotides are TGTGCCACCAGCAGAGATGTGGGCGACTTCAATGAGCAGTTCTTC. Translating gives CATSRDVGDFNEQFF.